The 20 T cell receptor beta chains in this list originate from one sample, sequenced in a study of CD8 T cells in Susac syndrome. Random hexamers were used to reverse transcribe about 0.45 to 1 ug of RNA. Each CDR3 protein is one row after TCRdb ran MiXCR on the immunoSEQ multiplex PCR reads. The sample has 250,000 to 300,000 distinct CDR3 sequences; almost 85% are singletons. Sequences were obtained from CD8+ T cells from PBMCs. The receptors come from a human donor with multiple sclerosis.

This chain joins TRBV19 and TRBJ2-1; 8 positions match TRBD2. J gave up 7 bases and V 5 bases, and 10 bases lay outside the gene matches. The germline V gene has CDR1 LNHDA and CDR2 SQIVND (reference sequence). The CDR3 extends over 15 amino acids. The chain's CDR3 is CASSVSGSTANEQFF. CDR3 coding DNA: TGTGCCAGTAGTGTCAGCGGGAGTACGGCAAATGAGCAGTTCTTC.

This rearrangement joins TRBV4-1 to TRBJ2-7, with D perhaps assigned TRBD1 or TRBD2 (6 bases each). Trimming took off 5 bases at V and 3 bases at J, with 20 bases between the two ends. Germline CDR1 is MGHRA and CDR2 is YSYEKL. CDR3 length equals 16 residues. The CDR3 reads CASSGDLTGSHYEQYF. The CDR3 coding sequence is TGCGCCAGCAGCGGGGACTTAACAGGGTCCCACTACGAGCAGTACTTC.

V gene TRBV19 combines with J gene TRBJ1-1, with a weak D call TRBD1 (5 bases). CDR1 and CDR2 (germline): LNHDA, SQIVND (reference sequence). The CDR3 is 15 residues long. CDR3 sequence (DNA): TGTGCTACCTTGACTCGGGACGGCGAGAACACTGAAGCTTTCTTT. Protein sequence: CATLTRDGENTEAFF.

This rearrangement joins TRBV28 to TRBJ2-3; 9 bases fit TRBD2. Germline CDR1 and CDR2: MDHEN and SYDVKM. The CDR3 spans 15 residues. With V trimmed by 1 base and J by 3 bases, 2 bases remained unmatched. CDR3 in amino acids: CASSLLAGETDTQYF. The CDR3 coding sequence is TGTGCCAGCAGTTTATTAGCGGGAGAGACAGATACGCAGTATTTT.

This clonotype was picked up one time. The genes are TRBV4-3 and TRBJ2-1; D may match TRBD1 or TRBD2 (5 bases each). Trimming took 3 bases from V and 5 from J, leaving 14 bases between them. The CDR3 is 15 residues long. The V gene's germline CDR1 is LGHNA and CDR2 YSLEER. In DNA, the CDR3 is TGCGCCAGCAGCCAGGACGGGACGGGCCACAATGAGCAGTTCTTC. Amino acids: CASSQDGTGHNEQFF.

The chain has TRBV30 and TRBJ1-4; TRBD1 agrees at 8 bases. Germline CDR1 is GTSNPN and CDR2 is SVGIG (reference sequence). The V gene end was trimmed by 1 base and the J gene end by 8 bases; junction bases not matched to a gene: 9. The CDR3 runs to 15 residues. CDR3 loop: CAWSATGTGGEKLFF. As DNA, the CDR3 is TGTGCCTGGAGTGCCACCGGGACAGGCGGAGAAAAACTGTTTTTT.

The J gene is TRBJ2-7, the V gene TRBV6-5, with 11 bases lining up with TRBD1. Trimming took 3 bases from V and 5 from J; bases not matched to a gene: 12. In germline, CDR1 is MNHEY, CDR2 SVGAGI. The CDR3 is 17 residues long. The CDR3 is CASSYYGQGAFLDEQYF. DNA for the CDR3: TGTGCCAGCAGTTATTACGGACAGGGGGCATTTTTAGACGAGCAGTACTTC.

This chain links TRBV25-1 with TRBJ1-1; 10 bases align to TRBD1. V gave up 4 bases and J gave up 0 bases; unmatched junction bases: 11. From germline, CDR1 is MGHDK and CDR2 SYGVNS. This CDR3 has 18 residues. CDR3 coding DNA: TGTGCCAGCAGTGTAGTCATCCGGGACAGGGGAGTGAACACTGAAGCTTTCTTT. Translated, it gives CASSVVIRDRGVNTEAFF.

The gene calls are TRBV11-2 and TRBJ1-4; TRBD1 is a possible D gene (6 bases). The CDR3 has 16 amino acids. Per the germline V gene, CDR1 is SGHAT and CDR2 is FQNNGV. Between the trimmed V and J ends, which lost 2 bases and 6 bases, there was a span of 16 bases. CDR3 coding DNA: TGTGCCAGCAGCTTAACAGGGATCCCCCTAGATGAAAAACTGTTTTTT. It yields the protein CASSLTGIPLDEKLFF.

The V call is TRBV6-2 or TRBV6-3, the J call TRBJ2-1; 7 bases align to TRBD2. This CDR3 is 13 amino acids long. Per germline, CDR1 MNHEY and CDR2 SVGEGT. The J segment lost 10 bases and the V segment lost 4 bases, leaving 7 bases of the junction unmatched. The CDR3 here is CASSWGEGREQFF. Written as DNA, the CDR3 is TGTGCCAGCAGTTGGGGGGAGGGCCGGGAGCAGTTCTTC.

The CDR3 region has the DNA TGTGCCAGCAGCCCCGACAGGGGCTGGGAGACCCAGTACTTC. The encoded protein is CASSPDRGWETQYF. The chain carries TRBV7-6 and TRBJ2-5; 8 nucleotides match TRBD1. The CDR3 runs 14 residues. The germline gives CDR1 SGHVS, CDR2 FNYEAQ. After removal of 5 bases from V and 5 bases from J, the junction contained 7 bases not matched to a gene. The full variable domain, rest sourced from reference TRBV7-6 and TRBJ2-5, is GAGVSQSPRYKVTKRGQDVALRCDPISGHVSLYWYRQALGQGPEFLTYFNYEAQQDKSGLPNDRFSAERPEGSISTLTIQRTEQRDSAMYRCASSPDRGWETQYFGPGTRLLVL.

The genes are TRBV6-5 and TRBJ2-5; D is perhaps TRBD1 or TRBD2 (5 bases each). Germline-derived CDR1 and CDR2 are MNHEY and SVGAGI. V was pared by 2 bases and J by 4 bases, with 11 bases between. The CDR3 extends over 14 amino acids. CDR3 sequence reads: CASSYTWGSETQYF. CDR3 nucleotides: TGTGCCAGCAGTTACACGTGGGGGTCAGAGACCCAGTACTTC.

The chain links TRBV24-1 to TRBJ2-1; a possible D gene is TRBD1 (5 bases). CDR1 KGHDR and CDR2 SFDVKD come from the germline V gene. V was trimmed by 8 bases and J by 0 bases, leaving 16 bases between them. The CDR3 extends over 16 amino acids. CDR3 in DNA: TGTGCCACCAAGGCAGGGCGGTCGAGCTCCTACAATGAGCAGTTCTTC. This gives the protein CATKAGRSSSYNEQFF.

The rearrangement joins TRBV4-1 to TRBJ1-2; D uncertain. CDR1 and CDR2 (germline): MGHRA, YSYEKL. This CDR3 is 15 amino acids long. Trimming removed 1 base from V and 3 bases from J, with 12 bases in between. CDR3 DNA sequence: TGCGCCAGCAGCCAAGTTAATCCTGGGTACTATGGCTACACCTTC. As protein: CASSQVNPGYYGYTF.

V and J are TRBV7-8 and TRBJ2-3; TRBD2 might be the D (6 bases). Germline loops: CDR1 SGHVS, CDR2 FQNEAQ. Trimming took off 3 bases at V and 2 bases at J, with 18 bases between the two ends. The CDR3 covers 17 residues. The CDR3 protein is CASSFGSWGEFTDTQYF. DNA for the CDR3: TGTGCCAGCAGCTTTGGGTCGTGGGGGGAGTTCACAGATACGCAGTATTTT.

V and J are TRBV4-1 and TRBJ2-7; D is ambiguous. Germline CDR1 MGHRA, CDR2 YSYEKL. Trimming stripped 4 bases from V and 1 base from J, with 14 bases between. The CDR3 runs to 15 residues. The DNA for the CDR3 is TGCGCCAGCAGCCCCAGATTCCAGAGTTCCTACGAGCAGTACTTC. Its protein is CASSPRFQSSYEQYF.

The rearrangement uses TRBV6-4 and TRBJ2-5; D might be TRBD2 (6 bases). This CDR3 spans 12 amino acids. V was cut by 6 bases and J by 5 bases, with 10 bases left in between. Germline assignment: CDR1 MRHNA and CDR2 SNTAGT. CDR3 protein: CASSGTLETQYF. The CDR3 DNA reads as TGTGCCAGCAGCGGGACTTTGGAGACCCAGTACTTC.

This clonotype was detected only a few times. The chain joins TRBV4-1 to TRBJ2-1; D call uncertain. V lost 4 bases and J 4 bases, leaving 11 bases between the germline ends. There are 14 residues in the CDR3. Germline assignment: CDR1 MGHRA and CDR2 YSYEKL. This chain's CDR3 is CASSRKGSYNEQFF. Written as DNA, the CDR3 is TGCGCCAGCAGCCGCAAGGGTTCTTACAATGAGCAGTTCTTC.

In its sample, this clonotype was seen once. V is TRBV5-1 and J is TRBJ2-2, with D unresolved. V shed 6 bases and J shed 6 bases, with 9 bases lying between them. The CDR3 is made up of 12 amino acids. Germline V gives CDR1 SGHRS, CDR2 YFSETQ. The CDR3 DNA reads TGCGCCAGCATACATTCATCCGGGGAGCTGTTTTTT. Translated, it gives CASIHSSGELFF.

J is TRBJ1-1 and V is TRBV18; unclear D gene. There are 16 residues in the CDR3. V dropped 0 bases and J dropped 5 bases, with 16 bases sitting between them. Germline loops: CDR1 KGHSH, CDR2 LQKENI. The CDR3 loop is CASSPPLLTEGTEAFF. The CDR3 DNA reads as TGTGCCAGCTCACCACCCCTGCTCACGGAGGGAACTGAAGCTTTCTTT.